A selection of T cell receptor beta chains follows, all from one sample in a study of graft-versus-host responses after intestinal transplantation. No cognate antigen is known for these TCRs. Using immunoSEQ multiplex PCR, the repertoire was profiled, and TCRdb retains in-frame clones only, with some absent. Of some 130,000 clones listed, roughly 91% are singletons. Sequenced here: unstimulated CD4+ T cells sorted from spleen or lymph node cells, sampled before intestinal transplant. Receptors originate from a human donor who received an intestinal transplant. CDR3s include the opening cysteine and the closing phenylalanine or tryptophan. D genes are given only for firm matches. Expanded clones get a size class; other rows say once, few or many, or leave the size out.

cdr3_nt	cdr3_aa	v_call	d_call	clone_size	j_call	cdr3_length
TGTGCCAGCAGCCCAATAACGGTTGGGGGATCCGAGCAGTACTTC	CASSPITVGGSEQYF	TRBV6-5	.	.	TRBJ2-7	15
TGTGCCAGCAGCTTAAAAAAGGGAGCGGCTAGCCGGACCGGGGAGCTGTTTTTT	CASSLKKGAASRTGELFF	TRBV11-1	.	.	TRBJ2-2	18
TGCGCCAGCAGGGCGGTGGGGATTGAGCAGTTCTTC	CASRAVGIEQFF	TRBV5-1	.	.	TRBJ2-1	12
TGCGCCAGCAGCTTCGTCGGGGGGAGTATCCAAGAGACCCAGTACTTC	CASSFVGGSIQETQYF	TRBV5-1	TRBD2	once	TRBJ2-5	16
TGTGCCAGCAGCGTAGAGCCGGGTCCGGACTCTGGAAACACCATATATTTT	CASSVEPGPDSGNTIYF	TRBV9	.	.	TRBJ1-3	17
TGCAGCGTTGATATTCGGGGACTAGGGTCCTACGAGCAGTACTTC	CSVDIRGLGSYEQYF	TRBV29-1	TRBD2	.	TRBJ2-7	15
TGTGCCATCAGCATGGGACAGGGGACCTACGAGCAGTACTTC	CAISMGQGTYEQYF	TRBV10-3	TRBD1	once	TRBJ2-7	14
TGTGCCAGCACCCTCCGGGACAGGGGGGGTGGCTACACCTTC	CASTLRDRGGGYTF	TRBV28	TRBD1	.	TRBJ1-2	14
TGTGCCAGCGGAAACAGGTATAGCAATCAGCCCCAGCATTTT	CASGNRYSNQPQHF	TRBV6-6	.	.	TRBJ1-5	14
TGTGCCTGGAGGGACGCCTGGGAATCTGGGGCCAACGTCCTGACTTTC	CAWRDAWESGANVLTF	TRBV30	.	once	TRBJ2-6	16
TGCGCCAGCAGCTTCGGACTAGCGGGAGATCAAGATACGCAGTATTTT	CASSFGLAGDQDTQYF	TRBV5-1	TRBD2	once	TRBJ2-3	16
TGTGCCAGCAGGGGAGGGGGGGAAGAGACCCAGTACTTC	CASRGGGEETQYF	TRBV28	.	.	TRBJ2-5	13
TGTGCCAGCAGTGGCTACCCCGGGACAGCTAACTACGAGCAGTACTTC	CASSGYPGTANYEQYF	TRBV6-1	TRBD1	once	TRBJ2-7	16
TGTGCCAGCAGTGGGACAGGGGTGGATACGCAGTATTTT	CASSGTGVDTQYF	TRBV2	TRBD1	.	TRBJ2-3	13
TGTGCCAGCAGGGGACAGAGCACAGATACGCAGTATTTT	CASRGQSTDTQYF	TRBV6-5	TRBD1	.	TRBJ2-3	13
TGTGCCTGGAGTGGTACAATTCTGTTGGACAGAAATTTT	CAWSGTILLDRNF	TRBV30	.	.	TRBJ2-3	13
TGTGCCAGCAGCCAGAGGTTGTCCCTGAGGTCCGGGGAGCTGTTTTTT	CASSQRLSLRSGELFF	TRBV14	.	once	TRBJ2-2	16
TGTGCCAGCTCACCAGTACTACAGGGGGGTGGCAATCAGCCCCAGCATTTT	CASSPVLQGGGNQPQHF	TRBV18	TRBD1	.	TRBJ1-5	17
TGTGCCAGCAGCTTATCGGGCGGGATCGACAGGGTCGGCAATCAGCCCCAGCATTTT	CASSLSGGIDRVGNQPQHF	TRBV27	TRBD1	once	TRBJ1-5	19
TGTGCCAGTAGTATTGGGAATACCTACGAGCAGTACTTC	CASSIGNTYEQYF	TRBV19	.	.	TRBJ2-7	13
TGTGCCAGCAGCCGGGGGGGTCGGGCACGGGGCTACACCTTC	CASSRGGRARGYTF	TRBV4-2	.	.	TRBJ1-2	14
TGTGCCAGCAGTGACGCGCCACGGAGCAATCAGCCCCAGCATTTT	CASSDAPRSNQPQHF	TRBV2	.	once	TRBJ1-5	15
TGCGCCAGCAGCTCCGGGACTTCCACAGATACGCAGTATTTT	CASSSGTSTDTQYF	TRBV5-1	.	.	TRBJ2-3	14
TGTGCCAGCAGTTACGGGCGGCAGGGGAACACTGAAGCTTTCTTT	CASSYGRQGNTEAFF	TRBV6-5	.	.	TRBJ1-1	15
TGTGCCAGCTCACCACGGACAGGGGGCAATGAGCAGTTCTTC	CASSPRTGGNEQFF	TRBV18	TRBD1	.	TRBJ2-1	14
TGTGCCAGCTCACGGGGACAGCTCAATGAAAAACTGTTTTTT	CASSRGQLNEKLFF	TRBV18	TRBD1	.	TRBJ1-4	14
TGTGCCAGCAGCCAAGATCAGTACAATGAGCAGTTCTTC	CASSQDQYNEQFF	TRBV14	.	.	TRBJ2-1	13
TGTGCCAGTAGTCGGGAGCAAACCTACAATGAGCAGTTCTTC	CASSREQTYNEQFF	TRBV19	.	.	TRBJ2-1	14
TGTGCCAGCTCCCCCGGGAACAGGTACTACGAGCAGTACTTC	CASSPGNRYYEQYF	TRBV18	.	.	TRBJ2-7	14
TGTGCCAGCAGCTTAGGGACTACTAGCACAGATACGCAGTATTTT	CASSLGTTSTDTQYF	TRBV7-9	.	.	TRBJ2-3	15
TGCGCCAGCAGCTTGACCCCAGGGGCGGGAGGGCCGATGGGGAAGACCCAGTACTTC	CASSLTPGAGGPMGKTQYF	TRBV5-1	TRBD2	.	TRBJ2-5	19
TGTGCCAGCCGGGCGGCAAGCTCCTACGAGCAGTACTTC	CASRAASSYEQYF	TRBV19	.	.	TRBJ2-7	13
TGTGCCAGCAGCAAATTCTACGAGTTTTCCTACGAGCAGTACTTC	CASSKFYEFSYEQYF	TRBV21-1	.	.	TRBJ2-7	15
TGCAGCGGAAGAACAGGGGGCCGGACTGAAGCTTTCTTT	CSGRTGGRTEAFF	TRBV29-1	TRBD1	once	TRBJ1-1	13
TGTGCCAGCAGCTTGGCCTCTGGGGTCTCCTACGAGCAGTACTTC	CASSLASGVSYEQYF	TRBV5-8	.	.	TRBJ2-7	15
TGCGCCAGCAGCCCGGGGGACCACGGCAACACCATATATTTT	CASSPGDHGNTIYF	TRBV5-1	.	.	TRBJ1-3	14
TGTGCCATCAGTGGGACTATGGGCAATGAGCAGTTCTTC	CAISGTMGNEQFF	TRBV10-3	.	.	TRBJ2-1	13
TGTGCCAGCAGAGGAACAGGGTTAGAGACCGGGGAGCTGTTTTTT	CASRGTGLETGELFF	TRBV9	.	once	TRBJ2-2	15
TGTGCCAGCAGTCACAGGGGAATGAGTGAAAAACTGTTTTTT	CASSHRGMSEKLFF	TRBV28	TRBD1	.	TRBJ1-4	14
TGTGCCAGCAGCTTCTTAGCCAACGAGGAGTACTTC	CASSFLANEEYF	TRBV5-4	.	.	TRBJ2-5	12
TGTGCCAGCAGTCCCAGACAGGGGGGTTCCTACGAGCAGTACTTC	CASSPRQGGSYEQYF	TRBV6-1	TRBD1	.	TRBJ2-7	15
TGCGCCAGCAGCTTGGACCAAGAGACCCAGTACTTC	CASSLDQETQYF	TRBV5-1	.	.	TRBJ2-5	12
TGTGCCAGCAGCTTGTTGTATGAGCAGTTCTTC	CASSLLYEQFF	TRBV5-6	.	.	TRBJ2-1	11
TGTGCCAGCAGCGTTACAGGGGATAGCACAGATACGCAGTATTTT	CASSVTGDSTDTQYF	TRBV9	TRBD1	once	TRBJ2-3	15
TGCAGCGTTTCCCAAGGCTGGCTGGGGGAAAAACTGTTTTTT	CSVSQGWLGEKLFF	TRBV29-1	.	.	TRBJ1-4	14
TGCGCCAGCAGAAAAGGGACTAGCTACAATGAGCAGTTCTTC	CASRKGTSYNEQFF	TRBV5-1	TRBD2	.	TRBJ2-1	14
TGTGCCAGCAGCGTAGATGGGACCCAGTACTTC	CASSVDGTQYF	TRBV9	.	.	TRBJ2-5	11
TGTGCCAGCAGCTCCCAGAGCAATCAGCCCCAGCATTTT	CASSSQSNQPQHF	TRBV7-6	.	.	TRBJ1-5	13